Each of the 26 T cell receptor beta chains below was sequenced from the same sample in a study of blood T cell repertoires in COVID-19. TCRdb's table, derived via immunoSEQ multiplex PCR, lists solely in-frame clones and lacks some. In the table there are approximately 140,000 clones, over 60% of which are singletons. Sample: peripheral blood. The receptors were gathered from a man aged 45-65 years with acute or convalescent COVID-19.

This clone was detected a few times. CDR3 residues: CASSQGGIYGYTF. The DNA of the CDR3 is TGCGCCAGCAGCCAAGGCGGTATCTATGGCTACACCTTC. J is TRBJ1-2 and V is TRBV4-1; D not resolved. With 1 base removed from V and 4 bases from J, the gap between germline ends came to 7 bases. The germline gives CDR1 MGHRA, CDR2 YSYEKL. This CDR3 is 13 amino acids long.

The V gene is TRBV10-2, the J gene TRBJ2-3; 8 bases map to TRBD2. Germline CDR1 reads WSHSY; CDR2 reads SAAADI. The V gene end was trimmed by 0 bases and the J gene end by 0 bases; junction bases not matched to a gene: 5. The CDR3 runs 17 residues. The CDR3 sequence is CASSESKLAGSTDTQYF. The CDR3 coding sequence is TGCGCCAGCAGTGAGTCGAAGCTAGCGGGTAGCACAGATACGCAGTATTTT.

The chain employs TRBV5-1 and TRBJ2-2; tentatively, D is TRBD1 (5 bases). There are 15 residues in the CDR3. Germline CDR1 reads SGHRS; CDR2 reads YFSETQ. Trimming shortened V by 0 bases and J by 7 bases, and 13 bases separated the two germline ends. The CDR3 loop is CASSLVPGQGGELFF. For the CDR3, the DNA is TGCGCCAGCAGCTTGGTACCAGGGCAGGGCGGGGAGCTGTTTTTT.

A few counts support this clone. The rearrangement uses TRBV5-1 and TRBJ1-2; a weak D match, TRBD1 (6 bases). Germline CDR1 is SGHRS and CDR2 is YFSETQ. The CDR3 runs to 15 residues. Trimming cost V 4 bases and J 3 bases, with 16 bases left between them. CDR3 sequence reads: CASSAARGYDYGYTF. CDR3 in DNA: TGCGCCAGCAGCGCTGCCAGGGGTTACGACTATGGCTACACCTTC.

The gene calls are TRBV21-1 and TRBJ1-1; the table gives TRBD1 as D, unverified against the DNA. TRBV21-1 is a documented pseudogene. The CDR3 sequence is 15 residues long. The DNA of the CDR3 is TGTGCCAGCAGCAAAGTGAATGACAGGGGCACTGAAGCTTTCTTT. Translating it yields CASSKVNDRGTEAFF.

The rearrangement uses TRBV28 and TRBJ2-1, with 9 nucleotides matching TRBD1. The germline gives CDR1 MDHEN, CDR2 SYDVKM. V trimming: 6 bases; J trimming: 5 bases; junction bases outside the gene matches: 11. The CDR3 has 16 residues. The CDR3 sequence: CASSPMRTGVDNEQFF. CDR3 nucleotides: TGTGCCAGCAGCCCGATGAGGACAGGGGTAGACAATGAGCAGTTCTTC.

This sequence joins TRBV28 and TRBJ2-5; perhaps TRBD1 as D (5 bases). Looked up from germline, CDR1 is MDHEN and CDR2 is SYDVKM. The CDR3 sequence is 15 residues long. V was pared by 5 bases and J by 4 bases, with 17 bases between. DNA for the CDR3: TGTGCCAGCAGTCTGCCAGGGTTAAGGGGAGAGACCCAGTACTTC. Protein sequence: CASSLPGLRGETQYF.

There are a few counts of this clone. The V call is TRBV27, the J call TRBJ1-1; the D is unclear. Germline CDR1 reads MNHEY; CDR2 reads SMNVEV (reference sequence). The ends were cut back, 2 bases at V and 4 bases at J, with 11 bases in the middle. The CDR3 has 14 residues. In nucleotides, the CDR3 is TGTGCCAGCAGTTTAGAAGCGGCGTCCACTGAAGCTTTCTTT. Protein sequence: CASSLEAASTEAFF.

The chain links TRBV18 to TRBJ2-3; a weak D match, TRBD1 (6 bases). The CDR3 is made up of 16 amino acids. The germline gives CDR1 KGHSH, CDR2 LQKENI. Trimming cost V 3 bases and J 0 bases, with 13 bases left between them. DNA of the CDR3: TGTGCCAGCTCACCCGAGGACAGATTAAGCACAGATACGCAGTATTTT. It is translated as CASSPEDRLSTDTQYF.

The chain joins TRBV24-1 to TRBJ2-3; D not certain. The V and J ends lost 3 bases and 2 bases respectively, with 11 bases between them. The CDR3 is made up of 15 amino acids. Germline CDR1 and CDR2: KGHDR and SFDVKD. DNA of the CDR3: TGTGCCACCAGTGATCAAGAGGTGTACACAGATACGCAGTATTTT. Its protein product is CATSDQEVYTDTQYF.

This clone was counted a single time. The V call is TRBV28, the J call TRBJ2-1, with D perhaps matching TRBD2 (6 bases). V lost 7 bases to trimming and J lost 3 bases, with 13 bases between them. Germline V gives CDR1 MDHEN, CDR2 SYDVKM. The CDR3 extends over 14 amino acids. CDR3 nucleotides: TGTGCCAGCAATGAGGATAGCGGCTACAATGAGCAGTTCTTC. It yields the protein CASNEDSGYNEQFF.

J is TRBJ2-3 and V is TRBV3-1 (or the pseudogene TRBV3-2), with TRBD2 matching 11 bases. The J segment lost 5 bases and the V segment lost 0 bases, leaving 1 base of the junction unmatched. The CDR3 spans 15 residues. Germline V gene lookup returns CDR1 LGHDT and CDR2 YNNKEL (reference sequence). In DNA, the CDR3 is TGTGCCAGCAGCCAAGATACTAGCGGGGGAGATACGCAGTATTTT. Its protein product is CASSQDTSGGDTQYF.

The chain uses TRBV7-6 and TRBJ1-4; D gene ambiguous. The length of the CDR3 is 15 residues. Trimming took off 3 bases at V and 3 bases at J, with 11 bases between the two ends. Germline lookup yields CDR1 SGHVS and CDR2 FNYEAQ. CDR3 sequence: CASSLDGNPNEKLFF. CDR3 DNA sequence: TGTGCCAGCAGCTTGGACGGGAACCCTAATGAAAAACTGTTTTTT.

Details on this clone: Other DNA variants within this sample encode the same CDR3. V gene TRBV6-5 combines with J gene TRBJ1-5; D is ambiguous. Germline CDR1 MNHEY, CDR2 SVGAGI. V gave up 6 bases and J gave up 2 bases, with 11 bases separating them. This CDR3 comprises 14 residues. In DNA, the CDR3 is TGTGCCAGCAGCCCGACGAGGGGCAATCAGCCCCAGCATTTT. Protein product: CASSPTRGNQPQHF.

This clone was recorded a few times. DNA of the CDR3: TGTGCCAGCAGCCCACGGGGGGGCCAAAGCGGGGAGCTGTTTTTT. Protein sequence: CASSPRGGQSGELFF. J is TRBJ2-2 and V is TRBV7-3; 8 positions agree with TRBD2. The CDR3 contains 15 residues. V lost 5 bases to trimming and J lost 7 bases; unmatched junction nucleotides: 9. Germline V gene sequence: CDR1 SGHTA, CDR2 FQGTGA.

This clone was found a few times. The rearrangement links TRBV6-1 to TRBJ2-2; TRBD1 is a possible D gene (8 bases). The CDR3 covers 15 residues. CDR1 is MNHNS, CDR2 SASEGT, per germline. V was pared by 1 base and J by 7 bases, with 13 bases between. The CDR3 region has the DNA TGTGCCAGCAGTGAAGACAGGGGGGGGATCGGGGAGCTGTTTTTT. This encodes CASSEDRGGIGELFF.

This chain links TRBV5-6 with TRBJ1-5; weak D call: TRBD1 (6 bases). The CDR3 extends over 14 amino acids. V shed 4 bases and J shed 4 bases, with 12 bases lying between them. Germline V gives CDR1 SGHDT, CDR2 YYEEEE. The CDR3 is CASSGDRSNQPQHF. In DNA form, the CDR3 reads TGTGCCAGCAGCGGAGACAGGAGTAATCAGCCCCAGCATTTT.

This clone showed up just once. The chain is built from TRBV19 and TRBJ1-2, with 8 bases aligning to TRBD1. V shed 6 bases and J 6 bases; nucleotides not matched to a gene: 6. The CDR3 totals 13 residues. CDR1 and CDR2 (germline): LNHDA, SQIVND (reference sequence). The CDR3 nucleotides are TGTGCCAGTAGACCGACAGGGGTGGATGGCTACACCTTC. Translating gives CASRPTGVDGYTF.

The chain uses TRBV19 and TRBJ2-2, with 8 bases fitting TRBD1. Germline V gene sequence: CDR1 LNHDA, CDR2 SQIVND (reference sequence). The junction had 13 bases not matched to a gene; V was cut back by 7 bases and J by 0 bases. The CDR3 contains 18 residues. CDR3 coding DNA: TGTGCCAGTATCAGTTGGGGCAGGGGGCTTCCGAACACCGGGGAGCTGTTTTTT. This encodes CASISWGRGLPNTGELFF.

The V gene is TRBV27, the J gene TRBJ1-6, with 7 nucleotides matching TRBD1. Germline loops: CDR1 MNHEY, CDR2 SMNVEV (reference sequence). The V and J ends lost 6 bases and 7 bases, in that order; junction bases with no gene match: 12. This CDR3 is 16 amino acids long. The CDR3 DNA follows: TGTGCCAGCAGACAGGAAGGCCCAGGGGGAAATTCACCCCTCCACTTT. Translated: CASRQEGPGGNSPLHF.

The chain is built from TRBV2 and TRBJ1-2; 10 bases are shared with TRBD1. The CDR3 length is 14 residues. With 6 bases clipped from V and 3 bases from J, the junction kept 4 bases outside the gene matches. CDR1 is SNHLY, CDR2 FYNNEI, per germline. The CDR3 DNA reads TGTGCCAGCAGCAGACAGGGGGCGGACTATGGCTACACCTTC. Residues: CASSRQGADYGYTF. The full variable domain, in which reference TRBV2 and TRBJ1-2 provide the parts outside the CDR3, is EPEVTQTPSHQVTQMGQEVILRCVPISNHLYFYWYRQILGQKVEFLVSFYNNEISEKSEIFDDQFSVERPDGSNFTLKIRSTKLEDSAMYFCASSRQGADYGYTFGSGTRLTVV.

A single count supports this clone. The genes are TRBV11-2 and TRBJ1-3; 8 nucleotides line up with TRBD1. J lost 7 bases, V lost 1 base, and 6 bases had no gene match. In germline, CDR1 is SGHAT, CDR2 FQNNGV. The CDR3 spans 15 residues. The CDR3 sequence: CASSLGTGLVNTIYF. In DNA form, the CDR3 reads TGTGCCAGCAGCTTAGGGACAGGGCTTGTGAACACCATATATTTT.

This chain uses TRBV5-8 with TRBJ2-7, with TRBD1 matching 7 bases. The V gene's germline CDR1 is SGHTS and CDR2 YDEGEE. V shed 5 bases, J shed 7 bases, and the junction held 12 bases outside the gene matches. The CDR3 has 14 amino acids. The CDR3 coding sequence is TGTGCCAGCAGAGGGAGACAGGGAGTAGGTGAGCAGTACTTC. Translating it yields CASRGRQGVGEQYF. Full variable domain (rest looked up from reference TRBV5-8 and TRBJ2-7): EAGVTQSPTHLIKTRGQQATLRCSPISGHTSVYWYQQALGLGLQFLLWYDEGEERNRGNFPPRFSGRQFPNYSSELNVNALELEDSALYLCASRGRQGVGEQYFGPGTRLTVT.

Regarding this clone: Additional DNA sequences in this sample encode the identical CDR3. V is TRBV6-5 and J is TRBJ2-2, with 10 bases identical to TRBD1. Germline-derived CDR1 and CDR2 are MNHEY and SVGAGI. The CDR3 totals 15 residues. The V gene end was trimmed by 6 bases and the J gene end by 4 bases; junction bases not matched to a gene: 5. As DNA, the CDR3 is TGTGCCAGCAGCTGGGACAGGGGTGGCACCGGGGAGCTGTTTTTT. Its translation is CASSWDRGGTGELFF.

This clone has at least ten counts. The CDR3 reads CASSLSGGEQYV. CDR3 bases: TGTGCCAGCAGCTTATCAGGGGGCGAGCAGTACGTC. The chain couples TRBV7-8 to TRBJ2-7; TRBD1 matches at 7 bases. Germline V gene sequence: CDR1 SGHVS, CDR2 FQNEAQ. This CDR3 has 12 amino acids. V lost 2 bases and J lost 6; bases outside the gene matches: 1.

The chain links TRBV28 to TRBJ2-7, with 9 nucleotides matching TRBD1. The V gene end was trimmed by 6 bases and the J gene end by 5 bases; junction bases not matched to a gene: 8. Germline CDR1 is MDHEN and CDR2 is SYDVKM. The CDR3 is 14 residues long. CDR3 amino acids: CASRGTGRGDEQYV. CDR3 coding DNA: TGTGCCAGCAGGGGGACAGGGAGGGGAGACGAGCAGTACGTC.